This TCR beta chain originates from a study of cytomegalovirus exposure and HLA in healthy donors. Study-wide points: Associated with cytomegalovirus, according to the listing, were 150 to 200 TCR beta chains. Being indistinguishable, some V segments were excluded, TRBV6-2 and TRBV6-3 among them. Across HLA loci, a later analysis found differing TCR association rates, with DRB1 most and HLA-C fewest.

Losses at the gene ends were 5 bases for V and 5 bases for J; bases not matched to a gene: 7. This CDR3 is 15 amino acids long. Germline V lookup: CDR1 GTSNPN, CDR2 SVGIG (reference sequence). Of note for this clone: Antigen unknown.

PCR used 60 Vbeta primers and 13 Jbeta primers. The table came from immunoSEQ multiplex PCR; TCRdb's copy has only in-frame clones and leaves some out. The repertoire includes over 110,000 clones, roughly 80% of them detected once, and approximately 8.8% sits in the top ten. This clonotype originated in a woman aged 45-65 years in good health and CMV-seropositive. Input material: PBMCs. This sequence joins TRBV30 and TRBJ1-6, with 9 bases matching TRBD1. CDR3 sequence: CAWGRDRADNSPLHF. The CDR3 DNA reads TGTGCCTGGGGCCGGGACAGGGCGGATAATTCACCCCTCCACTTT.